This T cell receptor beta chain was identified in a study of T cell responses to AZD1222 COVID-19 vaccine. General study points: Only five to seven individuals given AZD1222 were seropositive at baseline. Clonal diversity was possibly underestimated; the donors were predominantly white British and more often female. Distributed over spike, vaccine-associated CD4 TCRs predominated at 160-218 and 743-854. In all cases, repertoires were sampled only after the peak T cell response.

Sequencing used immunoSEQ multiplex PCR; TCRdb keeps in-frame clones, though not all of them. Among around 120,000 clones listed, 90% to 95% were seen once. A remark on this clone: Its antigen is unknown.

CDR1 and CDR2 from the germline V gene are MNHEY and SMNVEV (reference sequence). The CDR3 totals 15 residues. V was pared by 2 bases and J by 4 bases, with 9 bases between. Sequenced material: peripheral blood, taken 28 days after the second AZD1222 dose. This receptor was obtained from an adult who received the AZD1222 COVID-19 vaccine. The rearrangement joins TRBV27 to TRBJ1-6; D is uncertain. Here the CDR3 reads CASSLIGSYNSPLHF. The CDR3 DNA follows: TGTGCCAGCAGTTTAATCGGCAGTTATAATTCACCCCTCCACTTT.